A single sample is the source of the 14 T cell receptor beta chains below, sequenced in a study of CD8 T cells in Susac syndrome. RNA totalling roughly 0.45 to 1 ug underwent reverse transcription with random hexamers. TCRdb passed the immunoSEQ multiplex PCR reads through MiXCR, listing each CDR3 protein once. The sample contains more than 250,000 distinct CDR3 sequences, around 92% of which appear only once. The sample taken for sequencing was CD4+ T cells from PBMCs. The receptor set was obtained from a human donor with multiple sclerosis.

This clonotype showed up just once. V and J are TRBV24-1 and TRBJ1-5; D is ambiguous. CDR3 length equals 14 residues. The ends were cut back, 5 bases at V and 0 bases at J, with 7 bases in the middle. Germline V gives CDR1 KGHDR, CDR2 SFDVKD. CDR3 DNA: TGTGCCACCAGTGGAGCATATAGCAATCAGCCCCAGCATTTT. Its protein product is CATSGAYSNQPQHF.

The chain recombines TRBV4-2 with TRBJ2-3, with 12 nucleotides matching TRBD2. The CDR3 is 17 amino acids. Germline CDR1 reads LGHNA; CDR2 reads YNFKEQ. V lost 0 bases and J lost 4; bases outside the gene matches: 5. CDR3: CASSQDPGLAGADTQYF. CDR3 coding DNA: TGTGCCAGCAGCCAAGACCCGGGACTAGCGGGTGCAGATACGCAGTATTTT.

The CDR3 DNA is TGTGCCAGCAACGGGAATTCACCCCTCCACTTT. Translated: CASNGNSPLHF. The V gene is TRBV28, the J gene TRBJ1-6, with D unclear. The CDR3 runs to 11 residues. Germline CDR1 is MDHEN and CDR2 is SYDVKM. Trimming removed 7 bases from V and 7 bases from J, with 5 bases in between.

The rearrangement links TRBV30 to TRBJ2-5; 11 bases line up with TRBD2. V dropped 4 bases and J dropped 3; count of bases not matched to a gene: 7. CDR1 and CDR2 (germline): GTSNPN, SVGIG (reference sequence). The CDR3 has 15 amino acids. The CDR3 sequence: CAWTLSGRAEETQYF. DNA for the CDR3: TGTGCCTGGACCCTTAGCGGGAGGGCCGAAGAGACCCAGTACTTC.

The rearrangement uses TRBV6-1 and TRBJ1-2; 9 bases align to TRBD1. Germline V lookup: CDR1 MNHNS, CDR2 SASEGT. V lost 4 bases, J lost 8 bases, and 5 bases stayed unmatched. This CDR3 is 13 amino acids long. As DNA, the CDR3 is TGTGCCAGCAGTGGCGGACAGGGGCGCGGCTACACCTTC. Its translation is CASSGGQGRGYTF.

The rearrangement uses TRBV6-5 and TRBJ1-1; 7 bases are a match to TRBD1. The ends lost 0 bases at V and 4 bases at J; junction bases unmatched: 5. Germline V lookup: CDR1 MNHEY, CDR2 SVGAGI. This CDR3 comprises 15 residues. The CDR3: CASSYSYRGSTEAFF. CDR3 in DNA: TGTGCCAGCAGTTACTCGTACAGGGGAAGCACTGAAGCTTTCTTT.

J is TRBJ2-5 and V is TRBV4-3, with 9 bases that match TRBD1. The V and J ends lost 4 bases and 0 bases, in that order; junction bases with no gene match: 6. This CDR3 is 16 amino acids long. Germline V gene lookup returns CDR1 LGHNA and CDR2 YSLEER. The CDR3 is CASSRSGTGNQETQYF. Here the CDR3 DNA reads TGCGCCAGCAGCCGATCCGGGACAGGGAACCAAGAGACCCAGTACTTC.

The V call is TRBV3-1, the J call TRBJ1-6; no clear D gene. The germline V and J ends were trimmed by 4 bases and 0 bases, with 10 bases remaining between them. The germline V gene has CDR1 LGHDT and CDR2 YNNKEL (reference sequence). The CDR3 loop spans 16 amino acids. The CDR3 DNA reads TGTGCCAGCAGCCCCCAGGCAACCTCCTATAATTCACCCCTCCACTTT. It encodes CASSPQATSYNSPLHF.

The chain joins TRBV7-6 to TRBJ2-5, with D perhaps matching TRBD1 (5 bases). Per the germline V gene, CDR1 is SGHVS and CDR2 is FNYEAQ. The CDR3 contains 19 residues. Trimming cost V 5 bases and J 0 bases, with 25 bases left between them. In DNA form, the CDR3 reads TGTGCCAGCAGCCTTTCGCCCGTCTCAGGGTGGGCCGACCAAGAGACCCAGTACTTC. This translates into CASSLSPVSGWADQETQYF.

This clonotype was counted a single time. The genes are TRBV3-1 and TRBJ1-2; D is possibly TRBD1 (6 bases). Germline V gene data show CDR1 as LGHDT and CDR2 as YNNKEL (reference sequence). The V end lost 4 bases, the J end lost 6 bases, and 18 bases lay between the germline ends. This CDR3 contains 15 residues. The DNA for the CDR3 is TGTGCCAGCAGCCCCAACCCAGACAGGCTGGATGGCTACACCTTC. Its protein product is CASSPNPDRLDGYTF.

The sample holds one count of this clonotype. The V call is TRBV7-9, the J call TRBJ2-5; perhaps TRBD2 as D (6 bases). Trimming left V 3 bases short and J 3 bases short, with 11 bases between. Germline CDR1 is SEHNR and CDR2 is FQNEAQ (reference sequence). The CDR3 extends over 14 amino acids. The CDR3 DNA is TGTGCCAGCAGCTTGGTAGCGGTAGAAGAGACCCAGTACTTC. It is translated as CASSLVAVEETQYF.

This sequence joins TRBV7-9 and TRBJ2-2; TRBD2 agrees at 9 bases. Germline V gene data show CDR1 as SEHNR and CDR2 as FQNEAQ (reference sequence). V shed 3 bases, J shed 2 bases, and the junction held 10 bases outside the gene matches. The CDR3 is made up of 18 amino acids. The CDR3 loop is CASSFKMVREGNTGELFF. The DNA for the CDR3 is TGTGCCAGCAGCTTCAAGATGGTGCGGGAGGGAAACACCGGGGAGCTGTTTTTT.

The chain links TRBV5-4 to TRBJ2-1; the D gene could be TRBD1 or TRBD2 (5 bases each). CDR3 length equals 18 residues. Germline CDR1 and CDR2: SGHNT and YYREEE (reference sequence). V gave up 0 bases and J gave up 6 bases, with 22 bases separating them. The CDR3 region has the DNA TGTGCCAGCAGCTTGGGGGCGACGAGGGTCAAGGGGCCCAATGAGCAGTTCTTC. It yields the protein CASSLGATRVKGPNEQFF.

The rearrangement uses TRBV27 and TRBJ2-7; D is unresolved. V shed 2 bases and J shed 7 bases, with 12 bases lying between them. Germline V gene data show CDR1 as MNHEY and CDR2 as SMNVEV (reference sequence). CDR3 length equals 13 residues. The CDR3 reads CASSLGVHREQYF. The CDR3 DNA is TGTGCCAGCAGTTTAGGGGTCCACCGGGAGCAGTACTTC.